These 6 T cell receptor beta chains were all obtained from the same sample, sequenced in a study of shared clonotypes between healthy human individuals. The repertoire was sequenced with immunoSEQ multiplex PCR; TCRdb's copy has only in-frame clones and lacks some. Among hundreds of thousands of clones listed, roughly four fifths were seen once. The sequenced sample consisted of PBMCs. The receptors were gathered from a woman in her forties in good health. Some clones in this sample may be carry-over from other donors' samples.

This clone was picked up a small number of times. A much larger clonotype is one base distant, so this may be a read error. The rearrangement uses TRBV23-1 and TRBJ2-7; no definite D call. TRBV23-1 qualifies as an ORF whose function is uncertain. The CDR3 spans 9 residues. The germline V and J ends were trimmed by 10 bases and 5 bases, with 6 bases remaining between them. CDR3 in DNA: TGCGCCACCAAACACGAGCAGTACTTC. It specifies CATKHEQYF.

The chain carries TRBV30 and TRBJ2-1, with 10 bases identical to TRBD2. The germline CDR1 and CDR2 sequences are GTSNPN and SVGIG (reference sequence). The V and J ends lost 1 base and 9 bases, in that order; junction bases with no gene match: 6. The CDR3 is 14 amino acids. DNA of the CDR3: TGTGCCTGGAGTGCCCTAGCGGGAGCTGTTGAGCAGTTCTTC. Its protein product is CAWSALAGAVEQFF.

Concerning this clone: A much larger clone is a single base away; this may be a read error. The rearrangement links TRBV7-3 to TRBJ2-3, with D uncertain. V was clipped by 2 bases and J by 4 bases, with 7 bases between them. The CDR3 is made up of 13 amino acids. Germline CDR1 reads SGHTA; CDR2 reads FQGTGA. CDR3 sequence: CASSLDGADTQYF. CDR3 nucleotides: TGTGCCAGCAGCTTAGATGGGGCAGATACGCAGTATTTT.

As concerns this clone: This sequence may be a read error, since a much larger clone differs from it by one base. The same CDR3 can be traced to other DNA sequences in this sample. The CDR3 bases are TGTGCCAGCAGCTTAGTAGGGGGCAGCGGGGTGGTGACGCAGTATTTT. Translating gives CASSLVGGSGVVTQYF. V gene TRBV7-2 combines with J gene TRBJ2-3, with D possibly being TRBD1 or TRBD2 (7 bases each). V was cut by 1 base and J by 9 bases, with 20 bases left in between. The CDR3 is 16 amino acids. CDR1 is SGHTA and CDR2 is FQGNSA in the germline V gene. Full variable domain (remainder filled in from reference TRBV7-2 and TRBJ2-3): GAGVSQSPSNKVTEKGKDVELRCDPISGHTALYWYRQSLGQGLEFLIYFQGNSAPDKSGLPSDRFSAERTGGSVSTLTIQRTQQEDSAVYLCASSLVGGSGVVTQYFGPGTRLTVL.

The CDR3 loop reads CASSLGGRDTGELFF. The CDR3 DNA reads as TGTGCCAGCAGTTTAGGAGGTAGAGACACCGGGGAGCTGTTTTTT. The genes are TRBV27 and TRBJ2-2; maybe TRBD2 (5 bases). The CDR3 is 15 residues long. CDR1 is MNHEY, CDR2 SMNVEV, per germline (reference sequence). Between the trimmed V and J ends, which lost 2 bases and 3 bases, there was a span of 10 bases.

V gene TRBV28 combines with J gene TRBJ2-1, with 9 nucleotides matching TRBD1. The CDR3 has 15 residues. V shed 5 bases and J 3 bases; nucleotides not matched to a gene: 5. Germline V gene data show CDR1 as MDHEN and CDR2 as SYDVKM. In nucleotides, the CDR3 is TGTGCCAGCAGTCAGGGGGACAGGGACTACAATGAGCAGTTCTTC. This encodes CASSQGDRDYNEQFF.